One and the same sample provided the 13 T cell receptor beta chains below, sequenced in a study of Ad26.COV2.S vaccination and SARS-CoV-2 variants. Method: immunoSEQ multiplex PCR; TCRdb's copy keeps in-frame clones and lacks some. The data show over 90,000 clones, about 78% seen once. This specimen consisted of peripheral blood, obtained after recovery from COVID-19. Source of these receptors: a human donor who had recovered from COVID-19.

J is TRBJ1-3 and V is TRBV4-3; the D gene is possibly TRBD1 (5 bases). The V gene lost 3 bases and the J gene lost 0 bases, with 12 bases spanning the gap. Germline loops: CDR1 LGHNA, CDR2 YSLEER. The CDR3 totals 16 residues. The CDR3 DNA reads TGCGCCAGCAGCCAGTCAGGGATTCACTCTGGAAACACCATATATTTT. It is translated as CASSQSGIHSGNTIYF.

The rearrangement links TRBV19 to TRBJ1-3; the match to TRBD1 covers 7 bases. V shed 5 bases, J shed 7 bases, and the junction held 5 bases outside the gene matches. The germline gives CDR1 LNHDA, CDR2 SQIVND (reference sequence). The CDR3 length is 13 residues. The CDR3 DNA follows: TGTGCCAGTAGTCGGTCCAGGGGGAACACCATATATTTT. It yields the protein CASSRSRGNTIYF. Combining the CDR3 with reference TRBV19 and TRBJ1-3 gives the whole variable domain DGGITQSPKYLFRKEGQNVTLSCEQNLNHDAMYWYRQDPGQGLRLIYYSQIVNDFQKGDIAEGYSVSREKKESFPLTVTSAQKNPTAFYLCASSRSRGNTIYFGEGSWLTVV.

The V call is TRBV2, the J call TRBJ2-7, with TRBD1 matching over 8 bases. Germline V gene sequence: CDR1 SNHLY, CDR2 FYNNEI. The V and J ends lost 6 bases and 3 bases, in that order; junction bases with no gene match: 7. The CDR3 sequence is 14 residues long. The CDR3 reads CASRRTGTVYEQYF. The CDR3 nucleotides are TGTGCCAGCAGGCGGACAGGGACAGTCTACGAGCAGTACTTC.

This chain uses TRBV5-1 with TRBJ2-5, with D maybe TRBD1 (6 bases). The V gene's germline CDR1 is SGHRS and CDR2 YFSETQ. Trimming pared 4 bases from V and 1 base from J, leaving 11 bases between. The CDR3 has 14 amino acids. CDR3: CASSKGTTQETQYF. CDR3 coding DNA: TGCGCCAGCAGCAAGGGGACAACCCAAGAGACCCAGTACTTC.

The rearrangement joins TRBV6-5 to TRBJ1-1, with 7 bases that match TRBD1. This CDR3 region has 14 residues. Germline trimming cut 4 bases from V and 2 bases from J; bases unmatched to any gene: 4. Germline V CDR1 and CDR2: MNHEY, SVGAGI. In DNA form, the CDR3 reads TGTGCCAGCAGTTCTCGGACAGGAAACACTGAAGCTTTCTTT. Its translation: CASSSRTGNTEAFF.

V and J are TRBV25-1 and TRBJ2-1; D is unresolved. V was clipped by 3 bases and J by 3 bases, with 9 bases between them. CDR3 length equals 14 residues. CDR1 is MGHDK and CDR2 is SYGVNS in the germline V gene. The CDR3 coding sequence is TGTGCCAGCAGTGACGCACACTACTACAATGAGCAGTTCTTC. Protein product: CASSDAHYYNEQFF.

The CDR3 bases are TGCGCCAGCAGTCAATATGAGGGCAGGAGGGAGCCCTACGAGCAGTACTTC. Translating gives CASSQYEGRREPYEQYF. This sequence joins TRBV23-1 and TRBJ2-7, with TRBD2 as a possible D gene (6 bases). TRBV23-1 is an ORF, and what it does is uncertain. Trimming left V 1 base short and J 2 bases short, with 18 bases between. This CDR3 is 17 amino acids long.

The CDR3 region has the DNA TGCGCCAGCAGTAGGGGAGCAGATACGCAGTATTTT. Its protein is CASSRGADTQYF. The chain carries TRBV10-1 and TRBJ2-3; D might be TRBD1 or TRBD2, each matching 5 bases. This CDR3 spans 12 amino acids. With 5 bases removed from V and 4 bases from J, the gap between germline ends came to 7 bases. CDR1 WNHNN and CDR2 SYGVQD come from the germline V gene (reference sequence).

A word on this clone: The junction does not match germline at one end; this may be a read error. The rearrangement uses TRBV7-6 and TRBJ2-5; TRBD2 agrees at 10 bases. This CDR3 comprises 15 residues. The germline gives CDR1 SGHVS, CDR2 FNYEAQ. This chain's CDR3 is CASSVAGGLQETQYF. The CDR3 DNA is TGTGCCAGCAGCGTAGCGGGGGGCCTCCAAGAGACCCAGTACTTC.

V usage is TRBV19 and J usage is TRBJ2-2; D may be TRBD2 (6 bases). V lost 7 bases and J 2 bases, leaving 14 bases between the germline ends. The germline gives CDR1 LNHDA, CDR2 SQIVND (reference sequence). The CDR3 is 15 residues long. The CDR3 coding sequence is TGTGCCAGTAATAGGGCGGGGTTCAACACCGGGGAGCTGTTTTTT. Protein product: CASNRAGFNTGELFF.

The chain has TRBV30 and TRBJ1-2; a weak D match, TRBD1 (5 bases). The V gene's germline CDR1 is GTSNPN and CDR2 SVGIG (reference sequence). This CDR3 region has 14 residues. Between the trimmed V and J ends, which lost 3 bases and 3 bases, there was a span of 14 bases. CDR3 loop: CAWRGPTEYYGYTF. The DNA for the CDR3 is TGTGCCTGGAGGGGGCCAACAGAGTACTATGGCTACACCTTC.

The rearrangement joins TRBV28 to TRBJ1-2; no definite D call. CDR3 size: 14 residues. The V and J ends lost 2 bases and 7 bases respectively, with 14 bases between them. Germline V lookup: CDR1 MDHEN, CDR2 SYDVKM. The CDR3 loop reads CASSLGQARSGYTF. Written as DNA, the CDR3 is TGTGCCAGCAGTTTAGGGCAGGCCAGAAGTGGCTACACCTTC.

This clone occurred once. The chain is built from TRBV28 and TRBJ2-2, with 8 bases aligning to TRBD2. This CDR3 is 19 amino acids long. Trimming cost V 2 bases and J 0 bases; bases outside gene matches: 11. The germline V gene has CDR1 MDHEN and CDR2 SYDVKM. The CDR3: CASSLGEGGGHPNTGELFF. The CDR3 DNA reads as TGTGCCAGCAGTTTAGGAGAAGGCGGGGGGCACCCGAACACCGGGGAGCTGTTTTTT.